A single TCR beta chain is shown here with its context. The sample originates from a study of T cell repertoires in ileal Crohn's disease. Data came from immunoSEQ multiplex PCR; TCRdb stores just in-frame clones and leaves some out. The sample lists about 11,000 clones; approximately 85% were seen once. Trimming took 2 bases from V and 1 from J, leaving 9 bases between them. The CDR3 contains 15 residues. The germline CDR1 and CDR2 sequences are SGHNT and YYREEE (reference sequence). The time point denotes: neoterminal ileum biopsy at postoperative endoscopy, about 6 months after surgery. The receptor was isolated from an adult with Crohn's disease. The V gene is TRBV5-4, the J gene TRBJ1-4; D is perhaps TRBD1 (6 bases). Material: ileal tissue. The CDR3 loop is CASSFKTGTNEKLFF. The DNA for the CDR3 is TGTGCCAGCAGCTTCAAGACAGGAACTAATGAAAAACTGTTTTTT.